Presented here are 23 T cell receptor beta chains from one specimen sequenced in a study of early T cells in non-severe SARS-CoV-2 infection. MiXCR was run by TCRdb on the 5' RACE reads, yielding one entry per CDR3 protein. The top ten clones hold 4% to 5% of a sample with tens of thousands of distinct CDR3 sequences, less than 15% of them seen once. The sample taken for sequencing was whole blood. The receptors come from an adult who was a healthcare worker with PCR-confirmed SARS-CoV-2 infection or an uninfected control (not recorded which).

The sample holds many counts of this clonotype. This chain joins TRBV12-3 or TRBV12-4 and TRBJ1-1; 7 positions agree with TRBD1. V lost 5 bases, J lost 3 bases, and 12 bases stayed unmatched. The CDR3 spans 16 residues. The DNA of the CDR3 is TGTGCCAGCAGTCCCCGAGGGACAGTTGTTTACACTGAAGCTTTCTTT. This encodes CASSPRGTVVYTEAFF.

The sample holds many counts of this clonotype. The CDR3: CASSLLGTSGAGEQFF. The CDR3 nucleotides read TGCGCCAGCAGCTTGCTCGGGACTAGCGGGGCTGGGGAGCAGTTCTTC. This chain links TRBV5-1 with TRBJ2-1, with TRBD2 identical over 13 bases. This CDR3 has 16 amino acids. V lost 1 base, J lost 10 bases, and 8 bases stayed unmatched. Per the germline V gene, CDR1 is SGHRS and CDR2 is YFSETQ.

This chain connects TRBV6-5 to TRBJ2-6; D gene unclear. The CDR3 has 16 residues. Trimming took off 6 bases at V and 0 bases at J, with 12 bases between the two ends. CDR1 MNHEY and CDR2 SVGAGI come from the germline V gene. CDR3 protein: CASSSPSHSGANVLTF. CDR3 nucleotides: TGTGCCAGCAGCTCCCCCTCCCACTCTGGGGCCAACGTCCTGACTTTC.

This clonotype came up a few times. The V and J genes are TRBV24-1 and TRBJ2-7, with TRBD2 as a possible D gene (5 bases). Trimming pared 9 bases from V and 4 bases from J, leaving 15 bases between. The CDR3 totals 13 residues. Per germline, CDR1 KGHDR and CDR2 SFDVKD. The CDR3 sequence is CATPSTDQYEQYF. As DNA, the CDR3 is TGTGCCACCCCTAGCACCGACCAATACGAGCAGTACTTC.

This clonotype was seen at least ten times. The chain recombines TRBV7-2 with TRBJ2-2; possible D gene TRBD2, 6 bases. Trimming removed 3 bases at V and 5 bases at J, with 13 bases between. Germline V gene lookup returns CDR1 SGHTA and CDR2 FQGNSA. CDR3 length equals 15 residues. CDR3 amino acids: CASSLTGLGTGELFF. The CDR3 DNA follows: TGTGCCAGCAGCTTGACGGGACTCGGTACCGGGGAGCTGTTTTTT.

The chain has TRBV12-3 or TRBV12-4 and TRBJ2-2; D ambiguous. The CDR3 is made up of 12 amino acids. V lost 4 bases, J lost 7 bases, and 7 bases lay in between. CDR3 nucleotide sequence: TGTGCCAGCAGTTCTGCCCTCGGGGAGCTGTTTTTT. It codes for CASSSALGELFF.

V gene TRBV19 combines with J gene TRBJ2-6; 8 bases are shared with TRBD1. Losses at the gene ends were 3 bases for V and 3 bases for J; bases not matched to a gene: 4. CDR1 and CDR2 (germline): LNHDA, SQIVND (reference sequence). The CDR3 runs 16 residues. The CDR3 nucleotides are TGTGCCAGTAGTATGACAGGGGCCCGTGGGGCCAACGTCCTGACTTTC. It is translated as CASSMTGARGANVLTF.

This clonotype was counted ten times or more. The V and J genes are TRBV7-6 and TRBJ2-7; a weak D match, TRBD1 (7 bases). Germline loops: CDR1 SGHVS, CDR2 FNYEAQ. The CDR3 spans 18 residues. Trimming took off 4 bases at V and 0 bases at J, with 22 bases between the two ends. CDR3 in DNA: TGTGCCAGCAGCTCCGGCCAACAGGGGACTGGACCCTCCTACGAGCAGTACTTC. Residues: CASSSGQQGTGPSYEQYF.

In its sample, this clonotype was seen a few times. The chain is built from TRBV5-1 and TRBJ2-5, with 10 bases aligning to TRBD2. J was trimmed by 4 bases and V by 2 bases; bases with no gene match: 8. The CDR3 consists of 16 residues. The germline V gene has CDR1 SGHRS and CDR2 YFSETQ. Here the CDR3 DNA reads TGCGCCAGCAGCTTCCTAGCGGGAGTTCAAGGAGAGACCCAGTACTTC. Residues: CASSFLAGVQGETQYF.

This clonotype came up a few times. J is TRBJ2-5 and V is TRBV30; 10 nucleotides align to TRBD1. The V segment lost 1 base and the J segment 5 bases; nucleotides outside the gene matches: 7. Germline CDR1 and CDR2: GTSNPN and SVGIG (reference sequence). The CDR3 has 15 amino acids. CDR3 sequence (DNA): TGTGCCTGGAGTGAAGACAGGGGGCATACGGAGACCCAGTACTTC. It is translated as CAWSEDRGHTETQYF.

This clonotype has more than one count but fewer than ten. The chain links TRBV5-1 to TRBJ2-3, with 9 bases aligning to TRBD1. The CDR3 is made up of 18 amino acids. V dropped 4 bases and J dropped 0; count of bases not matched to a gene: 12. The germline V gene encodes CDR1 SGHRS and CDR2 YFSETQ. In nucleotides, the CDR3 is TGCGCCAGCAGCGGGGGACAGGGTAGGCCCCTAAGCACAGATACGCAGTATTTT. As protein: CASSGGQGRPLSTDTQYF.

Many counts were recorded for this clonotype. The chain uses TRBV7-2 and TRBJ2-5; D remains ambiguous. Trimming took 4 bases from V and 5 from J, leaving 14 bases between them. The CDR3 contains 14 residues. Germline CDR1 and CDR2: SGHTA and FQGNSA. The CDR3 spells CASSSDFPPETQYF. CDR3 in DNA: TGTGCCAGCAGCTCTGACTTCCCACCGGAGACCCAGTACTTC. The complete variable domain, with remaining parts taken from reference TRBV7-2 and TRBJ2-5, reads GAGVSQSPSNKVTEKGKDVELRCDPISGHTALYWYRQSLGQGLEFLIYFQGNSAPDKSGLPSDRFSAERTGGSVSTLTIQRTQQEDSAVYLCASSSDFPPETQYFGPGTRLLVL.

This CDR3 reads CSYWDRGSYEQYF. The CDR3 region has the DNA TGCAGCTATTGGGACAGGGGTTCCTACGAGCAGTACTTC. The chain uses TRBV29-1 and TRBJ2-7; 10 nucleotides match TRBD1. V trimming: 8 bases; J trimming: 1 base; junction bases outside the gene matches: 5. Germline loops: CDR1 SQVTM, CDR2 ANQGSEA. The CDR3 sequence is 13 residues long.

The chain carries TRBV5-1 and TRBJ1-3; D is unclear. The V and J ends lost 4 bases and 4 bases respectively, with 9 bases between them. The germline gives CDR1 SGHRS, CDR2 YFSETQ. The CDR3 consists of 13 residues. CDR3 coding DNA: TGCGCCAGCAGCCAGATAGCAGGAAACACCATATATTTT. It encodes CASSQIAGNTIYF. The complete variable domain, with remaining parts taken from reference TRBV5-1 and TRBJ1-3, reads KAGVTQTPRYLIKTRGQQVTLSCSPISGHRSVSWYQQTPGQGLQFLFEYFSETQRNKGNFPGRFSGRQFSNSRSEMNVSTLELGDSALYLCASSQIAGNTIYFGEGSWLTVV.

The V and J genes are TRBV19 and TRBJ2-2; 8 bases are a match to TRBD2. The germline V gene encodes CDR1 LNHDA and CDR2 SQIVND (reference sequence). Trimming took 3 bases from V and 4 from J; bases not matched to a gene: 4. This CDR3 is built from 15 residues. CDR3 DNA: TGTGCCAGTAGTATGGTAACTAGCGGCACCGGGGAGCTGTTTTTT. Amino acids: CASSMVTSGTGELFF.

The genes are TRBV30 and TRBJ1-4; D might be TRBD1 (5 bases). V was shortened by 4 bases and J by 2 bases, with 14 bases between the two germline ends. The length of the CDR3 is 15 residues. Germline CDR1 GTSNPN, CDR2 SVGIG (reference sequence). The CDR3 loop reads CAWKPGIATNEKLFF. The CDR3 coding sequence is TGTGCCTGGAAACCAGGGATAGCGACTAATGAAAAACTGTTTTTT.

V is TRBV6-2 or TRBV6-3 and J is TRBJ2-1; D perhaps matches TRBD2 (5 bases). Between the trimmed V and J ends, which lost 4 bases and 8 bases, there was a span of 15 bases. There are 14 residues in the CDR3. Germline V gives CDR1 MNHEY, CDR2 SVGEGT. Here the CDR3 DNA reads TGTGCCAGCAGTTTAAGCGGTAGTCGGGATGAGCAGTTCTTC. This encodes CASSLSGSRDEQFF.

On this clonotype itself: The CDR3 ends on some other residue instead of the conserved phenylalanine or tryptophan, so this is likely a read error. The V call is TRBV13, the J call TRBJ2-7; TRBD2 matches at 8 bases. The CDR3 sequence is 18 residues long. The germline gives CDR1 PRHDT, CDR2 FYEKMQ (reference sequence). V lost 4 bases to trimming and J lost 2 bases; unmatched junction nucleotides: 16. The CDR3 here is CASSSTPGSGGKPYEQYL. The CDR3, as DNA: TGTGCCAGCAGCTCCACCCCGGGAAGCGGGGGCAAACCCTACGAGCAGTACTTG.

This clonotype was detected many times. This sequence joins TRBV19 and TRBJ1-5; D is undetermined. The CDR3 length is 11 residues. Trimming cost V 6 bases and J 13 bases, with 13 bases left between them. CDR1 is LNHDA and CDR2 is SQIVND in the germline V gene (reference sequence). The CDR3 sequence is CASSLGLDQHF. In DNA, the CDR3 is TGTGCCAGTAGCCTTGGACTCGATCAGCATTTT.

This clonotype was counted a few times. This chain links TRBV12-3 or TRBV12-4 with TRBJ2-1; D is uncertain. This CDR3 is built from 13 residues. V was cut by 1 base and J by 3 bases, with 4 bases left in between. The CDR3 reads CASSLGNYNEQFF. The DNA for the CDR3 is TGTGCCAGCAGTTTAGGCAACTACAATGAGCAGTTCTTC.

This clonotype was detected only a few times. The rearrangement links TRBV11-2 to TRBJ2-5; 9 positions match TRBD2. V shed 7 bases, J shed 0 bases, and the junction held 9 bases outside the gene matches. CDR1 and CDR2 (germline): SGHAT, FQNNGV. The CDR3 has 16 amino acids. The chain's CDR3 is CASNAGGLPHQETQYF. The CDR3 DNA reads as TGTGCCAGCAATGCGGGGGGGCTCCCTCACCAAGAGACCCAGTACTTC.

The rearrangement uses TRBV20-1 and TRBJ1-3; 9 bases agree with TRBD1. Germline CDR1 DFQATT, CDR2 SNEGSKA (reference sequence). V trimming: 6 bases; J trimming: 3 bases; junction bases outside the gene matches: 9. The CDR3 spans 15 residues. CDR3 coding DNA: TGCAGTGCCCGGACAGGGGAATCGTTTGGAAACACCATATATTTT. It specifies CSARTGESFGNTIYF.

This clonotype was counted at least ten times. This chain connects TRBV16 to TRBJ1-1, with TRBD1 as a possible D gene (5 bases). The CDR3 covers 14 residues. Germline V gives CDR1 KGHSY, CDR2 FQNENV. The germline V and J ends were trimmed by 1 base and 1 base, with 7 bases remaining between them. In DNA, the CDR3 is TGTGCCAGCAGCCAATATCAGGGGAACACTGAAGCTTTCTTT. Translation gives CASSQYQGNTEAFF. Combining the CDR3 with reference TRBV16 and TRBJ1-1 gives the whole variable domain GEEVAQTPKHLVRGEGQKAKLYCAPIKGHSYVFWYQQVLKNEFKFLISFQNENVFDETGMPKERFSAKCLPNSPCSLEIQATKLEDSAVYFCASSQYQGNTEAFFGQGTRLTVV.